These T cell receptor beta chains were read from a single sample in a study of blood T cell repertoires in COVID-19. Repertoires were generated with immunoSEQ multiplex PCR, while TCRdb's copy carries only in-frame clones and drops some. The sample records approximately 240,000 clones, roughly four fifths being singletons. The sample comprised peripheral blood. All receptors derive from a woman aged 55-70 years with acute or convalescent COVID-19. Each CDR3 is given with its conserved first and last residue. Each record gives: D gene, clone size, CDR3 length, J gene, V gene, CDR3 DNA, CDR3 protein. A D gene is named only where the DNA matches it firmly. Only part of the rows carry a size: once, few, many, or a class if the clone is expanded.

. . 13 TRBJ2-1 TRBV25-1 TGTGCCAGCAGTGAATCAGGGTTCGGCTTAAGGGTCTTC CASSESGFGLRVF
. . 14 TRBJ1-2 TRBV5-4 TGTGCCAGCAGCCCGAAGAGGGAGAACTATGGCTACACCTTC CASSPKRENYGYTF
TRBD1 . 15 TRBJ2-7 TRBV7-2 TGTGCCAGCAGCTTAGTTCAGGGGGCTTCCTACGAGCAGTACTTC CASSLVQGASYEQYF
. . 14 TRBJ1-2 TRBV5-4 TGTGCCAGCAGCCAATGGGACAAGAGCTATGGCTACACCTTC CASSQWDKSYGYTF
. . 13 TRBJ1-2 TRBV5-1 TGCGCCAGCAGCTCTAGGACAGACTATGGCTACACCTTC CASSSRTDYGYTF
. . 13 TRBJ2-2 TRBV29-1 TGCAGCGTAGTCGAGACAGCTCCCGGGGAGCTGTTTTTT CSVVETAPGELFF
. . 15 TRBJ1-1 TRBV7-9 TGTGCCAGCAGCTTGGGTCAGGGTGAGGACACTGAAGCTTTCTTT CASSLGQGEDTEAFF
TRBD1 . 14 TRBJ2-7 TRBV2 TGTGCCAGCAATTTTCAAGGACAGGCCTACGAGCAGTACTTC CASNFQGQAYEQYF
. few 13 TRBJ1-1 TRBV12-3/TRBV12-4 TGTGCCAGCAGTTTGGGCACGAACACTGAAGCTTTCTTT CASSLGTNTEAFF
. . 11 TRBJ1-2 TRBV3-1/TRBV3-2 TGTGCCAGCAGGGACACTTATGGCTACACCTTC CASRDTYGYTF
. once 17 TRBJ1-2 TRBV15 TGTGCCACCAGCCCCGGAAACCCACAGGGTAGGCACTATGGCTACACCTTC CATSPGNPQGRHYGYTF